This note documents a single T cell receptor (beta chain) sequence. Antigen unknown. Profiled with immunoSEQ multiplex PCR; TCRdb holds only in-frame clones, not every one. The table lists under 150,000 clones, about nine tenths of them singletons. Deletions cut 3 bases from V and 10 bases from J, with 12 bases between. Germline V gene sequence: CDR1 SGHTA, CDR2 FQGTGA. There are 13 residues in the CDR3. This sample is drawn from a study of T cell responses to AZD1222 COVID-19 vaccine. Study-wide points: Spike-specific TCR breadth and depth both grew after two AZD1222 doses. Without day 14 samples, only post-peak T cell repertoires were studied. Donors were mostly white British, more females; clonal diversity possibly underestimated.

The chain joins TRBV7-3 to TRBJ1-4; perhaps TRBD1 as D (5 bases). Source: peripheral blood, taken 28 days after the second AZD1222 dose. The TCR comes from an adult who received the AZD1222 COVID-19 vaccine. The CDR3 sequence: CASSLGVHGKLFF. CDR3 nucleotides: TGTGCCAGCAGCTTGGGGGTGCACGGAAAACTGTTTTTT.